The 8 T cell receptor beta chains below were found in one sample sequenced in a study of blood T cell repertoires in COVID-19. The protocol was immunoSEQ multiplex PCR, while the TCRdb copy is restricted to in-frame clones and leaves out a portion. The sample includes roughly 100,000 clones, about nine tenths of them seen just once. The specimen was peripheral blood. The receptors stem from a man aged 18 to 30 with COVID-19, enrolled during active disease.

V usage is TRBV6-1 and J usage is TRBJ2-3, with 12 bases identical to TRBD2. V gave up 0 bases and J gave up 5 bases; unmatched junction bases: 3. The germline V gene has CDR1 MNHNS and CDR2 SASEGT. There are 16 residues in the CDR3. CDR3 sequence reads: CASSEALAGGVDTQYF. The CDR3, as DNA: TGTGCCAGCAGTGAAGCACTAGCGGGAGGTGTAGATACGCAGTATTTT.

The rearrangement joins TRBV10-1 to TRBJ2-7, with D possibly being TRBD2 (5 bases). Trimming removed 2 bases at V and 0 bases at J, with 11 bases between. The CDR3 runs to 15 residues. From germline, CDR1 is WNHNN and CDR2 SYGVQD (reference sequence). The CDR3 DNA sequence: TGCGCCAGCAGTGAGGGTAGCGCAAGCTCCTACGAGCAGTACTTC. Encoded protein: CASSEGSASSYEQYF.

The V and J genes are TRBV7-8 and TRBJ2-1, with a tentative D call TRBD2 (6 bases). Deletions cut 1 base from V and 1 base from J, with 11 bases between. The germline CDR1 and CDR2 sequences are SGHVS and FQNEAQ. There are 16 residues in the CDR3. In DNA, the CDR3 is TGTGCCAGCAGCTTAGTGGGGGGAGTGTCCTACAATGAGCAGTTCTTC. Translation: CASSLVGGVSYNEQFF.

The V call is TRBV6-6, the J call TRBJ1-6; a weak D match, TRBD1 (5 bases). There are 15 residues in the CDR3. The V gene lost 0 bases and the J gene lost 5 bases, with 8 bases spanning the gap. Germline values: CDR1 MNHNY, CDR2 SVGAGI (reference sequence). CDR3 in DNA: TGTGCCAGCAGTTACTCTGCGGGGGATAATTCACCCCTCCACTTT. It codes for CASSYSAGDNSPLHF.

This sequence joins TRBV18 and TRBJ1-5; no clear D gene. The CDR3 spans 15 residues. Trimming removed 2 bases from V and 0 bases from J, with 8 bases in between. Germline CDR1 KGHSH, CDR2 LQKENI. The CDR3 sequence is CASSPYSNSNQPQHF. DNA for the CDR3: TGTGCCAGCTCACCATACAGCAATAGCAATCAGCCCCAGCATTTT.

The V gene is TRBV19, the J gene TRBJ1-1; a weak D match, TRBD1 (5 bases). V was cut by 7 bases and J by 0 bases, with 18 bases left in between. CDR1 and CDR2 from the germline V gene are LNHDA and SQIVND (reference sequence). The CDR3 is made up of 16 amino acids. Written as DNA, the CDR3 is TGTGCCAGTAAACAGCAGGCAGGGTCTGTGAACACTGAAGCTTTCTTT. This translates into CASKQQAGSVNTEAFF.

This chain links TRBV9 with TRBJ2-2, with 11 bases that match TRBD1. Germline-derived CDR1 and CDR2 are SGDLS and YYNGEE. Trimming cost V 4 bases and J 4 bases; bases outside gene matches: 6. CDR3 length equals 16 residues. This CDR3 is CASSPWDRGGTGELFF. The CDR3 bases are TGTGCCAGCAGCCCTTGGGACAGGGGGGGCACCGGGGAGCTGTTTTTT.

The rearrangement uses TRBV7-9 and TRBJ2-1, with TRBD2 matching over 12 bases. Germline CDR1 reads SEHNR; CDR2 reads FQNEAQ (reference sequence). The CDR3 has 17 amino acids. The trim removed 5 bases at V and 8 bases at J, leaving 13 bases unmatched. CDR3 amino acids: CASSLFPSGRAGYEQFF. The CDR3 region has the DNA TGTGCCAGCAGCCTATTTCCTAGCGGGAGGGCGGGTTATGAGCAGTTCTTC. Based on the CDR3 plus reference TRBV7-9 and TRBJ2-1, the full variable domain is DTGVSQNPRHKITKRGQNVTFRCDPISEHNRLYWYRQTLGQGPEFLTYFQNEAQLEKSRLLSDRFSAERPKGSFSTLEIQRTEQGDSAMYLCASSLFPSGRAGYEQFFGPGTRLTVL.